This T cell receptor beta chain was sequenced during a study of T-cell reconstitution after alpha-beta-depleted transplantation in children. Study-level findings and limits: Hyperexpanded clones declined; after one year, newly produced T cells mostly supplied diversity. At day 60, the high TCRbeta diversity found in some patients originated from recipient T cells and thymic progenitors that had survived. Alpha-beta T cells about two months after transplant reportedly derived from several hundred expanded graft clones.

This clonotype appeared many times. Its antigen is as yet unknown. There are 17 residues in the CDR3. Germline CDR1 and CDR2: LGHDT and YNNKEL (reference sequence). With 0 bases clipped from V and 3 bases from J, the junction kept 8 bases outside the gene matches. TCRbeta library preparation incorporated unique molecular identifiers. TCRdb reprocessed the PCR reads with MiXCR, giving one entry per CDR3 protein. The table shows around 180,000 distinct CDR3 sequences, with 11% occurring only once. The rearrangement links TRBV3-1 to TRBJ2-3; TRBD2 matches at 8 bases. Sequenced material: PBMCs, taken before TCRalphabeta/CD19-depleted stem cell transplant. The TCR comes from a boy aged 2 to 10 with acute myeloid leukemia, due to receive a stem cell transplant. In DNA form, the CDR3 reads TGTGCCAGCAGCCAAGAAGTGTTGCGGGGGGCAACAGATACGCAGTATTTT. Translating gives CASSQEVLRGATDTQYF.